Listed below are T cell receptor beta chains from one sample, sequenced in a study of PD-1 blockade in classical Hodgkin lymphoma. Profiled with immunoSEQ multiplex PCR; TCRdb holds only in-frame clones, not every one. The sample holds roughly 62,000 clones; 88% are singletons and the top ten take approximately 12%. The sequenced sample was peripheral blood mononuclear cells (PBMCs), obtained at baseline. These receptors were collected from a human donor with classical Hodgkin lymphoma. Both conserved end residues are part of each CDR3. D genes are given only for firm matches. Clone sizes are given selectively: once, few, many, or a class where the clone is expanded.

d_gene,v_gene,j_gene,abundance,CDR3aa,CDR3nt
-,TRBV20-1,TRBJ2-1,-,CSATPEDEQFF,TGCAGTGCTACCCCGGAAGATGAGCAGTTCTTC
TRBD2,TRBV7-9,TRBJ2-1,-,CASSLGLAGVDAYNEQFF,TGTGCCAGCAGCCTCGGACTAGCGGGGGTAGATGCCTACAATGAGCAGTTCTTC
TRBD1,TRBV7-9,TRBJ2-5,-,CASTDRGIGETQYF,TGTGCCAGCACGGACAGGGGGATCGGGGAGACCCAGTACTTC
-,TRBV27,TRBJ2-3,-,CASSLTRIGDTQYF,TGTGCCAGCAGCCTAACTAGAATAGGAGATACGCAGTATTTT
-,TRBV5-4,TRBJ2-1,-,CASSLGGFGASYNEQFF,TGTGCCAGCAGCTTAGGGGGGTTCGGGGCGTCCTACAATGAGCAGTTCTTC
-,TRBV5-5,TRBJ2-1,-,CASSPPLSSYNEQFF,TGTGCCAGCAGCCCCCCCCTGAGCTCCTACAATGAGCAGTTCTTC
-,TRBV5-1,TRBJ1-2,-,CASSADGGQARGYTF,TGCGCCAGCAGCGCGGATGGGGGGCAAGCGCGCGGCTACACCTTC
TRBD1,TRBV29-1,TRBJ2-7,-,CSVSRDRDYEQYF,TGCAGCGTTTCCCGGGACAGGGACTACGAGCAGTACTTC
TRBD2,TRBV5-1,TRBJ2-5,-,CASSDSSSGGVETQYF,TGCGCCAGCAGCGACTCGAGTAGCGGGGGGGTAGAGACCCAGTACTTC
TRBD2,TRBV19,TRBJ2-5,-,CASSIGLAGRETQYF,TGTGCCAGTAGTATCGGACTAGCGGGACGGGAGACCCAGTACTTC
TRBD1,TRBV7-7,TRBJ2-2,-,CASSPDRGNTGELFF,TGTGCCAGCAGCCCCGACAGGGGGAACACCGGGGAGCTGTTTTTT
TRBD1,TRBV27,TRBJ2-2,-,CASSSTGFFTGELFF,TGTGCCAGCAGTTCGACAGGGTTTTTTACCGGGGAGCTGTTTTTT
-,TRBV7-3,TRBJ2-3,many,CASSLYGGDTQYF,TGTGCCAGCAGCTTATATGGGGGTGATACGCAGTATTTT
-,TRBV30,TRBJ1-1,-,CAWSVGSLNTEAFF,TGTGCCTGGAGTGTGGGCAGCTTGAACACTGAAGCTTTCTTT
-,TRBV7-5,TRBJ1-1,-,CARSPRRTGEGTEAFF,TGTGCCAGAAGCCCCCGGCGGACAGGGGAAGGGACTGAAGCTTTCTTT
-,TRBV6-5,TRBJ1-6,-,CASSGRISYNSPLHF,TGTGCCAGCAGCGGACGGATCTCCTATAATTCACCCCTCCACTTT
-,TRBV6-6,TRBJ2-7,-,CASSYSEAPYEQYF,TGTGCCAGCAGTTACTCGGAGGCGCCTTACGAGCAGTACTTC
TRBD1,TRBV7-9,TRBJ2-2,-,CASSFPGQGAGGELFF,TGTGCCAGCAGCTTTCCGGGACAGGGGGCTGGCGGGGAGCTGTTTTTT
-,TRBV7-2,TRBJ2-2,-,CASSRIRTGELFF,TGTGCCAGCAGCCGGATTCGAACCGGGGAGCTGTTTTTT
-,TRBV7-6,TRBJ1-1,-,CASSSQTGNTEAFF,TGTGCCAGCAGCTCGCAGACGGGGAACACTGAAGCTTTCTTT
TRBD1,TRBV6-5,TRBJ2-1,-,CASSTGTGSIHEQFF,TGTGCCAGCAGTACCGGGACAGGGTCCATACATGAGCAGTTCTTC
TRBD1,TRBV18,TRBJ1-5,-,CASSPSSPTGRNQPQHF,TGTGCCAGCTCACCCTCTTCCCCGACAGGGCGCAATCAGCCCCAGCATTTT
-,TRBV30,TRBJ1-2,once,CAWSVLAGWDYGYTF,TGTGCCTGGAGTGTACTGGCCGGGTGGGACTATGGCTACACCTTC
-,TRBV15,TRBJ2-7,once,CATSRDYEGSAEQYF,TGTGCCACCAGCAGAGATTATGAGGGGTCGGCCGAGCAGTACTTC
-,TRBV5-4,TRBJ2-3,-,CASRDTHKGPDTQYF,TGTGCCAGCAGGGACACCCACAAGGGCCCAGATACGCAGTATTTT
-,TRBV5-1,TRBJ2-1,-,CASSLAPGEDYNEQFF,TGCGCCAGCAGCTTGGCCCCGGGGGAGGACTACAATGAGCAGTTCTTC
TRBD1,TRBV27,TRBJ2-7,-,CASSLTTGSYEQYF,TGTGCCAGCAGTCTCACGACAGGGAGCTACGAGCAGTACTTC
TRBD1,TRBV2,TRBJ1-3,-,CASSEKRDRSSGNTIYF,TGTGCCAGCAGTGAAAAAAGGGACAGGAGCTCTGGAAACACCATATATTTT
-,TRBV7-2,TRBJ2-7,-,CASSFGRLYEQYF,TGTGCCAGCAGCTTTGGCAGGCTATACGAGCAGTACTTC
-,TRBV6-5,TRBJ1-2,-,CASRLGTAYGYTF,TGTGCCAGCAGACTCGGGACCGCCTATGGCTACACCTTC
-,TRBV4-1,TRBJ1-3,few,CASSRTKMEKGRNTIYF,TGCGCCAGCAGCCGCACCAAGATGGAAAAGGGACGGAACACCATATATTTT
-,TRBV9,TRBJ2-3,few,CASSVVGGGPDTQYF,TGTGCCAGCAGCGTAGTTGGCGGGGGCCCAGATACGCAGTATTTT
-,TRBV7-6,TRBJ2-7,-,CASSASYEQYF,TGTGCCAGCAGCGCGTCCTACGAGCAGTACTTC
-,TRBV7-9,TRBJ2-5,-,CAAKAAEQETQYF,TGTGCCGCAAAAGCGGCGGAACAAGAGACCCAGTACTTC
-,TRBV5-1,TRBJ1-2,-,CASSLGGSREGYTF,TGCGCCAGCAGCTTGGGAGGTAGCAGGGAAGGCTACACCTTC
-,TRBV6-5,TRBJ1-4,-,CASSYYPYLPGELFF,TGTGCCAGCAGTTACTACCCCTACTTACCGGGGGAACTGTTTTTT
-,TRBV9,TRBJ2-3,-,CASSPKGTDTQYF,TGTGCCAGCAGCCCGAAGGGCACAGATACGCAGTATTTT
-,TRBV9,TRBJ2-7,-,CASSVKAQGVDEQYF,TGTGCCAGCAGCGTAAAGGCGCAGGGAGTGGACGAGCAGTACTTC
-,TRBV18,TRBJ1-5,-,CASASAGGGNQPQHF,TGTGCCAGCGCCTCGGCTGGGGGCGGCAATCAGCCCCAGCATTTT
-,TRBV6-6,TRBJ1-5,-,CASTLGHNQPQHF,TGTGCCAGCACGCTAGGACACAATCAGCCCCAGCATTTT
-,TRBV18,TRBJ1-2,-,CASSRVYPDQSGGYTF,TGTGCCAGCTCACGAGTCTATCCCGATCAGTCGGGTGGCTACACCTTC
-,TRBV19,TRBJ1-2,few,CANTRDSFYGYTF,TGTGCCAATACCCGGGACTCATTTTATGGCTACACCTTC
TRBD1,TRBV2,TRBJ2-1,-,CASSEGQGAREQFF,TGTGCCAGCAGTGAAGGACAGGGGGCGCGTGAGCAGTTCTTC
-,TRBV29-1,TRBJ1-2,-,CSLTLKGSFNYGYTF,TGCAGCCTAACCCTCAAGGGCAGTTTTAACTATGGCTACACCTTC
-,TRBV2,TRBJ2-1,-,CASSEVVQYNEQFF,TGTGCCAGCAGTGAAGTAGTACAGTACAATGAGCAGTTCTTC
-,TRBV19,TRBJ1-5,-,CASSIEAREGQPQHF,TGTGCCAGTAGTATAGAGGCCCGGGAAGGGCAGCCCCAGCATTTT
-,TRBV30,TRBJ1-5,-,CAWSVWFLSSGDNQPQHF,TGTGCCTGGAGTGTCTGGTTTCTATCATCGGGGGACAATCAGCCCCAGCATTTT
-,TRBV4-3,TRBJ1-6,-,CASSQAVSLNSPLHF,TGCGCCAGCAGCCAAGCTGTCAGCCTTAATTCACCCCTCCACTTT
-,TRBV7-2,TRBJ2-3,-,CASRNSGPDTQYF,TGTGCCAGCAGAAATAGCGGACCAGATACGCAGTATTTT